Presented here are 5 T cell receptor beta chains from one specimen sequenced in a study of blood T cell repertoires in COVID-19. Profiled with immunoSEQ multiplex PCR; TCRdb holds only in-frame clones, not every one. The sample yields 200,000 to 250,000 clones, 83% seen once. Sequences were obtained from peripheral blood. These receptors all come from a woman in her thirties with COVID-19, enrolled during active disease.

The DNA for the CDR3 is TGTGCCAGCAGTTTGAGGGGACAGGGTTTGGAGACCCAGTACTTC. Protein: CASSLRGQGLETQYF. This chain connects TRBV6-5 to TRBJ2-5, with 9 bases aligning to TRBD1. CDR1 is MNHEY and CDR2 is SVGAGI in the germline V gene. The CDR3 loop spans 15 amino acids. Trimming took 4 bases from V and 5 from J; bases not matched to a gene: 8.

The rearrangement joins TRBV3-1 (or the pseudogene TRBV3-2) to TRBJ2-5, with TRBD2 as a possible D gene (6 bases). V was clipped by 4 bases and J by 5 bases, with 14 bases between them. The CDR3 is 14 amino acids. The V gene's germline CDR1 is LGHDT and CDR2 YNNKEL (reference sequence). CDR3 DNA: TGTGCCAGCAGCCCCAGTGGAGGGGTTGAGACCCAGTACTTC. Translated, it gives CASSPSGGVETQYF.

The V gene is TRBV30, the J gene TRBJ1-6, with TRBD1 matching 8 bases. In germline, CDR1 is GTSNPN, CDR2 SVGIG (reference sequence). The J segment lost 5 bases and the V segment lost 6 bases, leaving 6 bases of the junction unmatched. This CDR3 spans 14 amino acids. CDR3 in amino acids: CACNGQGDNSPLHF. The CDR3, as DNA: TGTGCCTGTAACGGACAGGGAGATAATTCACCCCTCCACTTT.

In nucleotides, the CDR3 is TGCGCCAGCAGCAATAGCGGGAGTACGACGAATGAGCAGTTCTTC. It encodes CASSNSGSTTNEQFF. V and J are TRBV5-1 and TRBJ2-1; TRBD2 matches 9 bases. This CDR3 has 15 amino acids. J lost 7 bases, V lost 4 bases, and 9 bases had no gene match. The germline V gene encodes CDR1 SGHRS and CDR2 YFSETQ.

Only a few counts were recorded for this clone. This chain links TRBV5-1 with TRBJ2-6; TRBD2 agrees at 9 bases. Losses at the gene ends were 3 bases for V and 4 bases for J; bases not matched to a gene: 8. The germline V gene encodes CDR1 SGHRS and CDR2 YFSETQ. The CDR3 contains 17 residues. CDR3 nucleotide sequence: TGCGCCAGCAGCTCAAGCGGGGGGCGAACCGGGGCCAACGTCCTGACTTTC. This encodes CASSSSGGRTGANVLTF.